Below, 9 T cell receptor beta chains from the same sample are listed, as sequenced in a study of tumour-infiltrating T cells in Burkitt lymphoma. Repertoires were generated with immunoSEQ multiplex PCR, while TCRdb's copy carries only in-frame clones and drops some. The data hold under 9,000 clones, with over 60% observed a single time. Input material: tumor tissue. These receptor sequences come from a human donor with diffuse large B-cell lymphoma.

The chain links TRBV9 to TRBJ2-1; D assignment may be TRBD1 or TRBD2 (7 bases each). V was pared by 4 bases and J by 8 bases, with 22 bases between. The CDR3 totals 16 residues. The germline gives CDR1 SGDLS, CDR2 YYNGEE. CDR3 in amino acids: CASSPLPGGGMYEQFF. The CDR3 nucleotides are TGTGCCAGCAGCCCCCTTCCAGGGGGGGGGATGTATGAGCAGTTCTTC. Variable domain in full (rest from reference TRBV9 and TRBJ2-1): DSGVTQTPKHLITATGQRVTLRCSPRSGDLSVYWYQQSLDQGLQFLIQYYNGEERAKGNILERFSAQQFPDLHSELNLSSLELGDSALYFCASSPLPGGGMYEQFFGPGTRLTVL.

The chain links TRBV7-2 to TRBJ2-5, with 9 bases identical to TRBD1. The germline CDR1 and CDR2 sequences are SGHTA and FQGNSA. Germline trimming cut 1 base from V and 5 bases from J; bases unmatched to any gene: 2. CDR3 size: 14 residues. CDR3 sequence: CASSLDRGQETQYF. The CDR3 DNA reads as TGTGCCAGCAGCTTAGACAGGGGGCAGGAGACCCAGTACTTC.

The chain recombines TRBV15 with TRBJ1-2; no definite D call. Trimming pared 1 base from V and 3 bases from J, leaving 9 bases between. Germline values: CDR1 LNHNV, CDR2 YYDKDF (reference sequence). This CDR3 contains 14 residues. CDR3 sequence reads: CATSRVGFHYGYTF. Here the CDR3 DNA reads TGTGCCACCAGCAGAGTAGGGTTCCACTATGGCTACACCTTC.

CDR3 in amino acids: CASSDNVAGSSYNEQFF. In DNA form, the CDR3 reads TGTGCCAGCAGTGATAATGTAGCGGGGAGCTCCTACAATGAGCAGTTCTTC. This chain links TRBV6-1 with TRBJ2-1, with 8 nucleotides matching TRBD2. Germline V CDR1 and CDR2: MNHNS, SASEGT. The ends lost 3 bases at V and 0 bases at J; junction bases unmatched: 7. The CDR3 length is 17 residues.

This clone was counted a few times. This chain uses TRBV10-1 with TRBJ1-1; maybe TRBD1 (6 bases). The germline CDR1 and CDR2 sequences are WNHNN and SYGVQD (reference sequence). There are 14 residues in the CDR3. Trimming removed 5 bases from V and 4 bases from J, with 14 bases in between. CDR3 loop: CASSPQQGFTEAFF. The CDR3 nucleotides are TGCGCCAGCAGTCCACAACAGGGATTCACTGAAGCTTTCTTT.

The CDR3 nucleotides are TGCAGTGCTAGAGAGCACAATGAGCAGTTCTTC. It translates to CSAREHNEQFF. The chain is built from TRBV20-1 and TRBJ2-1; D not certain. The CDR3 runs to 11 residues. V shed 0 bases and J shed 5 bases, with 2 bases lying between them. Germline assignment: CDR1 DFQATT and CDR2 SNEGSKA (reference sequence).

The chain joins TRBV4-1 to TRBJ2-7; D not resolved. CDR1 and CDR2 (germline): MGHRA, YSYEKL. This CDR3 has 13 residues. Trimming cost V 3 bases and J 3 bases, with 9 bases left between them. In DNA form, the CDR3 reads TGCGCCAGCAGCCAGGCTAGGTACTACGAGCAGTACTTC. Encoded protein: CASSQARYYEQYF.

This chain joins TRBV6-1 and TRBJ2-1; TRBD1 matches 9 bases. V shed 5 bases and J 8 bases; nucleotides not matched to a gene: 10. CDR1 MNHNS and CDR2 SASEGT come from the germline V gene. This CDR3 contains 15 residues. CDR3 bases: TGTGCCAGCAGTCCGGGACAGGGAAATATCGATGAGCAGTTCTTC. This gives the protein CASSPGQGNIDEQFF.

The CDR3 here is CASSKTGAGDQPQHF. In nucleotides, the CDR3 is TGTGCCAGCAGTAAGACGGGGGCGGGGGATCAGCCCCAGCATTTT. The rearrangement joins TRBV7-9 to TRBJ1-5; possible D gene TRBD1, 6 bases. This CDR3 region has 15 residues. Trimming stripped 6 bases from V and 5 bases from J, with 17 bases between. From germline, CDR1 is SEHNR and CDR2 FQNEAQ (reference sequence).